Below, one T cell receptor (beta chain) is given with its context. Antigen specificity is unknown. The record originates from a study of cytomegalovirus exposure and HLA in healthy donors. Study context: Caucasian-associated ancestry cluster membership applied to 75% to 85% of over 350 genotyped donors.

Germline trimming cut 4 bases from V and 7 bases from J; bases unmatched to any gene: 4. Germline assignment: CDR1 SGHRS and CDR2 YFSETQ. CDR3 size: 13 residues. PCR involved 60 Vbeta and 13 Jbeta primers. Repertoires were generated with immunoSEQ multiplex PCR, while TCRdb's copy carries only in-frame clones and drops some. Among around 150,000 clones listed, approximately 80% were seen once. General study findings and limits: Accurate prediction of most subjects' HLA-A and HLA-B alleles from TCR beta sequences was reported. Specificity for CMV antigens was confirmed in vitro for three of the CMV-associated chains.

The receptor was derived from a man aged 40-50 years in good health and CMV-seropositive. Material for sequencing was PBMCs. The rearrangement links TRBV5-1 to TRBJ1-4; 7 nucleotides agree with TRBD1. The CDR3 reads CASSQRTGEKLFF. CDR3 sequence (DNA): TGCGCCAGCAGCCAACGGACAGGTGAAAAACTGTTTTTT.